The present T cell receptor (beta chain) was sequenced within a study of vaccination and CD4 T cells after COVID-19. Study overall: The authors used overlapping spike peptides from SARS-CoV-2, HCoV-NL63, HCoV-OC43 and HCoV-229E to stimulate cells.

The study sequenced cultured CD4+ T cell DNA using the Oncomine TCR Beta short-read assay. TCRdb re-called the PCR reads through MiXCR, storing one row per CDR3 protein. The sample has about 19,000 distinct CDR3 sequences; roughly 55% are singletons. About this clonotype: Its antigen is undetermined.

The CDR3 loop spans 13 amino acids. CDR1 is SGDLS, CDR2 YYNGEE, per germline. The V gene end was trimmed by 0 bases and the J gene end by 9 bases; junction bases not matched to a gene: 3. Stated treatment: approximately nine-day PBMC culture with coronavirus spike peptide pools or control peptides (ViraFEST assay). The sequence was collected from a human donor who had recovered from COVID-19. The sequencing sample was made of CD4+ T cells from blood, cultured in vitro. The rearrangement links TRBV9 to TRBJ2-1; 7 nucleotides match TRBD2. The CDR3 DNA reads as TGTGCCAGCAGCGTAGGACTAGCTGGTGAGCAGTTCTTC. It codes for CASSVGLAGEQFF.